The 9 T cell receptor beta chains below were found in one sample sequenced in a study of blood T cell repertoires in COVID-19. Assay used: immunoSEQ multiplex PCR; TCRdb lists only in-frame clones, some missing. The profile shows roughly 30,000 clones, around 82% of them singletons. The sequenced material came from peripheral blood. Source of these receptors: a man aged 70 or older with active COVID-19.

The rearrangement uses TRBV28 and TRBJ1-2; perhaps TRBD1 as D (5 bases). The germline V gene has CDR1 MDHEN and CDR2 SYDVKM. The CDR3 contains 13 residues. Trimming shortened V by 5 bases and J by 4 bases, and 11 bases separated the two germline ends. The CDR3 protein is CASSPPGGYGYTF. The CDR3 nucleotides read TGTGCCAGCAGTCCTCCCGGGGGCTATGGCTACACCTTC.

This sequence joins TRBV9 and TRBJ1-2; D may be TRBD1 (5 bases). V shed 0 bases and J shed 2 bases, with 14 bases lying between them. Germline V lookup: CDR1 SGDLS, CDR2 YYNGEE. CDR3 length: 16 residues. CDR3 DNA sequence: TGTGCCAGCAGCGTAGACCCCGGGGCGGGGAACTATGGCTACACCTTC. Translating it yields CASSVDPGAGNYGYTF.

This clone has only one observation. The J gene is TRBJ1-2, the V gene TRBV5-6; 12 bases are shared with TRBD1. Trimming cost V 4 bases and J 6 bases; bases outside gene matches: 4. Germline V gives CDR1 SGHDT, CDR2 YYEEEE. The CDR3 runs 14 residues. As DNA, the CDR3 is TGTGCCAGCAGCACGGGACAGGGGGCTAATGGCTACACCTTC. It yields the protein CASSTGQGANGYTF.

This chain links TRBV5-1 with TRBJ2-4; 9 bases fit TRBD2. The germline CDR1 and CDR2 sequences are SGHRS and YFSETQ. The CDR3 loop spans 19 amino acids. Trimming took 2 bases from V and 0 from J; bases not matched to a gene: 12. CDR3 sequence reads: CASSFGGSGGPLAKNIQYF. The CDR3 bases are TGCGCCAGCAGCTTCGGAGGTAGCGGGGGACCTCTAGCCAAAAACATTCAGTACTTC.

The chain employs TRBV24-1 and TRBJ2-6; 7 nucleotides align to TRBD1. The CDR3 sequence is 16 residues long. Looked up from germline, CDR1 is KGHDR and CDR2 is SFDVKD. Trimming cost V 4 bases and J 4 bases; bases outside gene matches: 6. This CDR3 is CATSDPGTAGANVLTF. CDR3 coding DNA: TGTGCCACCAGTGACCCCGGGACAGCAGGGGCCAACGTCCTGACTTTC.

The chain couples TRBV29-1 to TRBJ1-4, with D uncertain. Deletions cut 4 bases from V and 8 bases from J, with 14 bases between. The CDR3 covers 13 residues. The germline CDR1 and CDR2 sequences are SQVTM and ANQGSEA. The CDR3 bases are TGCAGCGTTGCCCATGGCTTTAGCGAAAAACTGTTTTTT. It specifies CSVAHGFSEKLFF. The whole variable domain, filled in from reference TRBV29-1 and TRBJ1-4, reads SAVISQKPSRDICQRGTSLTIQCQVDSQVTMMFWYRQQPGQSLTLIATANQGSEATYESGFVIDKFPISRPNLTFSTLTVSNMSPEDSSIYLCSVAHGFSEKLFFGSGTQLSVL.

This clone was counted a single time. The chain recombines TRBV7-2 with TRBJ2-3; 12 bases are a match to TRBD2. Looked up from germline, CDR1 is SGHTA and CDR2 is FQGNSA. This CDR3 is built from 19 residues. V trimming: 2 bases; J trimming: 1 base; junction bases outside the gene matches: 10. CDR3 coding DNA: TGTGCCAGCAGCTTACCTAGCGGGGGGGCCGGAAGGGGCACAGATACGCAGTATTTT. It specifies CASSLPSGGAGRGTDTQYF.

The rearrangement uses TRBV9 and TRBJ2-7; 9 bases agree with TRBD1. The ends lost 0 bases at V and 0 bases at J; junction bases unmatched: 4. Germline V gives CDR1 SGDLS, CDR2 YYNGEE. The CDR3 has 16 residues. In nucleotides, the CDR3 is TGTGCCAGCAGCGTAGAAGGGACAGGGAGCTCCTACGAGCAGTACTTC. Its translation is CASSVEGTGSSYEQYF.

CDR3 residues: CASRGQETYNEQFF. In DNA, the CDR3 is TGCGCCAGCAGGGGACAGGAGACCTACAATGAGCAGTTCTTC. This chain uses TRBV10-1 with TRBJ2-1, with TRBD1 identical over 8 bases. Trimming at V came to 6 bases and at J to 2 bases, leaving 3 bases not matched to a gene. The germline gives CDR1 WNHNN, CDR2 SYGVQD (reference sequence). The CDR3 is 14 residues long.